The rows below give T cell receptor beta chains drawn from one sample of a study of blood T cell repertoires in COVID-19. Sequencing was performed with immunoSEQ multiplex PCR; in TCRdb, only in-frame clones are kept and a portion is missing. Here the sample spans 210,000 or so clones, 88% being singletons. The sample was peripheral blood. These receptors came from a woman aged 60-75 years with acute or convalescent COVID-19. CDR3s include the opening cysteine and the closing phenylalanine or tryptophan. The order of the fields is V gene, J gene, clone size, D gene, CDR3 protein, CDR3 DNA. The D gene is left open where the match is weak. Expanded clones get a size class; other rows say once, few or many, or leave the size out.

V gene: TRBV28
J gene: TRBJ2-7
clone size: once
D gene: TRBD2
CDR3 protein: CASSSFSGRAVDEQYF
CDR3 DNA: TGTGCCAGCAGTTCCTTTAGCGGGAGGGCCGTAGACGAGCAGTACTTC

V gene: TRBV4-1
J gene: TRBJ2-5
clone size: .
D gene: TRBD2
CDR3 protein: CASSQDQEEGGVGTQYF
CDR3 DNA: TGCGCCAGCAGCCAAGATCAGGAAGAGGGAGGGGTCGGGACCCAGTACTTC

V gene: TRBV6-1
J gene: TRBJ1-5
clone size: .
D gene: .
CDR3 protein: CASSEAYRYNQPQHF
CDR3 DNA: TGTGCCAGCAGTGAAGCGTACAGATACAATCAGCCCCAGCATTTT

V gene: TRBV6-5
J gene: TRBJ1-2
clone size: .
D gene: .
CDR3 protein: CASSSPRRGKVYGYTF
CDR3 DNA: TGTGCCAGCAGTTCGCCGCGTAGGGGGAAGGTCTATGGCTACACCTTC

V gene: TRBV9
J gene: TRBJ1-6
clone size: .
D gene: TRBD1
CDR3 protein: CASSDNGTALPYNSPLHF
CDR3 DNA: TGTGCCAGCAGCGACAACGGGACAGCCTTACCTTATAATTCACCCCTCCACTTT

V gene: TRBV11-3
J gene: TRBJ2-7
clone size: .
D gene: TRBD2
CDR3 protein: CASSLESTSGSYEQYF
CDR3 DNA: TGTGCCAGCAGCTTAGAGTCGACTAGCGGGTCGTACGAGCAGTACTTC

V gene: TRBV25-1
J gene: TRBJ1-4
clone size: .
D gene: TRBD1
CDR3 protein: CASSETGGRKLFF
CDR3 DNA: TGTGCCAGCAGTGAGACAGGGGGGAGGAAGCTGTTTTTT

V gene: TRBV6-1
J gene: TRBJ2-1
clone size: .
D gene: TRBD2
CDR3 protein: CASSEGLAGGRYEQFF
CDR3 DNA: TGTGCCAGCAGTGAGGGCCTAGCGGGAGGACGGTATGAGCAGTTCTTC

V gene: TRBV5-6
J gene: TRBJ2-7
clone size: .
D gene: .
CDR3 protein: CASSPQGFAYEQYF
CDR3 DNA: TGTGCCAGCAGCCCACAGGGTTTCGCCTACGAGCAGTACTTC

V gene: TRBV4-2
J gene: TRBJ2-3
clone size: .
D gene: TRBD2
CDR3 protein: CASSQGTSGGTDTQYF
CDR3 DNA: TGTGCCAGCAGCCAAGGGACTAGCGGTGGCACAGATACGCAGTATTTT

V gene: TRBV7-8
J gene: TRBJ2-1
clone size: .
D gene: TRBD2
CDR3 protein: CASSLTETSVYEQFF
CDR3 DNA: TGTGCCAGCAGCCTAACCGAGACTAGCGTCTATGAGCAGTTCTTC

V gene: TRBV6-5
J gene: TRBJ2-7
clone size: .
D gene: TRBD2
CDR3 protein: CASRPSGSVHEQYF
CDR3 DNA: TGTGCCAGCAGACCTAGCGGGAGTGTCCACGAGCAGTACTTC

V gene: TRBV5-1
J gene: TRBJ2-3
clone size: .
D gene: .
CDR3 protein: CASSYGADTQYF
CDR3 DNA: TGCGCCAGCAGCTATGGAGCAGATACGCAGTATTTT

V gene: TRBV7-2
J gene: TRBJ1-2
clone size: .
D gene: TRBD1
CDR3 protein: CASSLDRGLYGYTF
CDR3 DNA: TGTGCCAGCAGCTTGGACAGGGGGCTATATGGCTACACCTTC

V gene: TRBV7-2
J gene: TRBJ1-3
clone size: .
D gene: .
CDR3 protein: CASSLGQHSGNTIYF
CDR3 DNA: TGTGCCAGCAGCTTAGGACAGCATTCTGGAAACACCATATATTTT

V gene: TRBV6-5
J gene: TRBJ2-7
clone size: few
D gene: .
CDR3 protein: CASSYSAGTMAYEQYF
CDR3 DNA: TGTGCCAGCAGTTACTCCGCGGGGACCATGGCCTACGAGCAGTACTTC

V gene: TRBV7-8
J gene: TRBJ1-1
clone size: .
D gene: .
CDR3 protein: CASSLPADTEAFF
CDR3 DNA: TGTGCCAGCAGCCTACCCGCGGACACTGAAGCTTTCTTT